The clone carrying this TCR beta chain was observed a handful of times. What it binds is not known. Other DNA sequences in the sample encode the same CDR3. All of the isolated RNA was reverse transcribed, so expressed TCRB transcripts were sequenced. Mean read depth for naive, central memory and regulatory T cell samples was approximately 3.57 million reads. Assay used: immunoSEQ multiplex PCR; TCRdb lists only in-frame clones, some missing. The top ten hold roughly 0.97% of the sample, which has approximately 170,000 clones, 6.5% to 9.5% seen once. Populations obtained by sorting all exceeded 95% purity. These data come from a study of beta chain features in type 1 diabetes. Study results and caveats: Although PCR might favor shorter templates, it would do so equally in patients and controls. Shortening of TCRB CDR3s, moderate but significant, appeared in all four CD4+ subsets of Type 1 diabetes patients.

The CDR3 loop spans 14 amino acids. Losses at the gene ends were 6 bases for V and 3 bases for J; bases not matched to a gene: 6. Germline V gene lookup returns CDR1 SGHDN and CDR2 FVKESK. The chain recombines TRBV14 with TRBJ2-7; 9 bases fit TRBD1. Sequences were obtained from central memory CD4+ T cells from blood. The clonotype comes from a woman between 40 and 50 years old with type 1 diabetes. CDR3 residues: CASSPDRGFYEQYF. CDR3 nucleotide sequence: TGTGCCAGCAGTCCTGACAGGGGGTTCTACGAGCAGTACTTC.